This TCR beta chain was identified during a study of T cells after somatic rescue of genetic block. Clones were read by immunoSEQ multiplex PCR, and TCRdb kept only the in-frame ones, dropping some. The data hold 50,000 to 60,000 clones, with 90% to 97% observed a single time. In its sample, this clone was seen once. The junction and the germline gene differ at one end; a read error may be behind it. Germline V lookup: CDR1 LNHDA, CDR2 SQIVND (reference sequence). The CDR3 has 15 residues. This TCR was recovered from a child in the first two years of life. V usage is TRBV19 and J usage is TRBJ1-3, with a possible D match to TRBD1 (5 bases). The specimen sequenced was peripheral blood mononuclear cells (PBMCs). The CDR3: CASRIGETSGNTIYF. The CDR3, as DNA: TGTGCCAGTAGGATAGGGGAGACCTCTGGAAACACCATATATTTT.